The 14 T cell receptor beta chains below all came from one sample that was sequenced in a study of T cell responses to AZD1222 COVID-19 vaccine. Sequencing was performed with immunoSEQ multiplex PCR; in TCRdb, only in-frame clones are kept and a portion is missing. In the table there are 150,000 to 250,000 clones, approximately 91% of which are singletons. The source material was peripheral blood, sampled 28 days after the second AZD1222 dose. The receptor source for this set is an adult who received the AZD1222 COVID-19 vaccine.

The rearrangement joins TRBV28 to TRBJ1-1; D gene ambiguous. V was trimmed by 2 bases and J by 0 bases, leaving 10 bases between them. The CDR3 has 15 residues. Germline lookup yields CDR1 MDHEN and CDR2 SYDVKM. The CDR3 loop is CASSLPSGMNTEAFF. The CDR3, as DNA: TGTGCCAGCAGTTTACCGTCAGGCATGAACACTGAAGCTTTCTTT. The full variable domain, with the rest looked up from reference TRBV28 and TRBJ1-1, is DVKVTQSSRYLVKRTGEKVFLECVQDMDHENMFWYRQDPGLGLRLIYFSYDVKMKEKGDIPEGYSVSREKKERFSLILESASTNQTSMYLCASSLPSGMNTEAFFGQGTRLTVV.

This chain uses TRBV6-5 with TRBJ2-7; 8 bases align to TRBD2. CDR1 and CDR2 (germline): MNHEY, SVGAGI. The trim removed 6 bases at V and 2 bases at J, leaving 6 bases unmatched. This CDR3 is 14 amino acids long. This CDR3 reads CASRGRGGTYEQYF. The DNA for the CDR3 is TGTGCCAGCAGGGGTCGGGGGGGGACCTACGAGCAGTACTTC.

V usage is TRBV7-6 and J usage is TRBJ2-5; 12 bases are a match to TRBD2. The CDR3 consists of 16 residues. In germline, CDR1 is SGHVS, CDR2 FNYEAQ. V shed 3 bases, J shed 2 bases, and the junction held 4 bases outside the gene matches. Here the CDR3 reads CASSLRGTSGQETQYF. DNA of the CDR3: TGTGCCAGCAGCTTGCGGGGGACTAGCGGGCAAGAGACCCAGTACTTC.

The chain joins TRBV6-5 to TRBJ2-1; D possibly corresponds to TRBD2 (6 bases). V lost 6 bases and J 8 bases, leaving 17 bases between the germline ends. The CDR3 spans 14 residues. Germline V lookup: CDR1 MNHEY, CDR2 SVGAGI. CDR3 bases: TGTGCCAGCAGCCCACAAGCCTCTAGCGATGAGCAGTTCTTC. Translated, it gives CASSPQASSDEQFF.

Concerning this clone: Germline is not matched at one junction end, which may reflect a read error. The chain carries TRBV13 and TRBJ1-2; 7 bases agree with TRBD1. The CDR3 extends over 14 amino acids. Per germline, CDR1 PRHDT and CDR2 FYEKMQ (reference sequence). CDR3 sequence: CASSIGTANYGYTF. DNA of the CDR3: TGTGCCAGCAGCATAGGGACAGCCAACTATGGCTACACCTTC.

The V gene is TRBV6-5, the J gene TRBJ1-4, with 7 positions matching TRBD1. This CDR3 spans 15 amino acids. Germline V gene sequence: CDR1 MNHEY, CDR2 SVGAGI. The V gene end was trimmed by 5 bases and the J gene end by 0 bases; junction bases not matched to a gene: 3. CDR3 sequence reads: CASSRTGATNEKLFF. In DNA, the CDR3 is TGTGCCAGCAGTAGGACAGGTGCAACTAATGAAAAACTGTTTTTT.

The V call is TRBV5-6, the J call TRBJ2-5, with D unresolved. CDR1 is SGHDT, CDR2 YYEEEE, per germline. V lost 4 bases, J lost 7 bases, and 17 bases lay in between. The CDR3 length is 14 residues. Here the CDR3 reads CASSPDPRDRTQYF. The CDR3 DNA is TGTGCCAGCAGCCCTGACCCGCGCGATCGGACCCAGTACTTC.

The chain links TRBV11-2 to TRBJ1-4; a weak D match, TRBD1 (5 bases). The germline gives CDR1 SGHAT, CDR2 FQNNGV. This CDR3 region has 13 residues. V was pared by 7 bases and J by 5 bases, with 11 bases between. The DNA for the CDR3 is TGTGCCAGCAACGGGGGATTAAATGAAAAACTGTTTTTT. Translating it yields CASNGGLNEKLFF.

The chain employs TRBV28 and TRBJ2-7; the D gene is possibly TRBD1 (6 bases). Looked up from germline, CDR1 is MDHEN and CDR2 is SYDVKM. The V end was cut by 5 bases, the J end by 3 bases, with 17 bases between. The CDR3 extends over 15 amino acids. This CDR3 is CASSQNRVGDYEQYF. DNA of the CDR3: TGTGCCAGCAGTCAAAACAGGGTGGGGGACTACGAGCAGTACTTC.

DNA of the CDR3: TGTGCCAGCAGTGCCTACCAGATTGGGGGGCTAGATGAGCAGTTCTTC. Translating it yields CASSAYQIGGLDEQFF. V is TRBV27 and J is TRBJ2-1, with D perhaps being TRBD1 or TRBD2 (6 bases each). The CDR3 sequence is 16 residues long. Germline V lookup: CDR1 MNHEY, CDR2 SMNVEV (reference sequence). The V gene lost 5 bases and the J gene lost 8 bases, with 22 bases spanning the gap.

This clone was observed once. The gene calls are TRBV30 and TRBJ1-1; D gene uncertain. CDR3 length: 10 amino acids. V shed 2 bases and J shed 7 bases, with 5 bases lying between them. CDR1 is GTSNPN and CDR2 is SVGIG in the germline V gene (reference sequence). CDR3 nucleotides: TGTGCCTGGAGTAACGTTGAAGCTTTCTTT. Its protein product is CAWSNVEAFF.

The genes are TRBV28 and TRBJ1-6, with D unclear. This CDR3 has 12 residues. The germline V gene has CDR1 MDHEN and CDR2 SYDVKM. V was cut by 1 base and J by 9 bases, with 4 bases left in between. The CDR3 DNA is TGTGCCAGCAGTTTATCACTTTCACCCCTCCACTTT. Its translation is CASSLSLSPLHF.

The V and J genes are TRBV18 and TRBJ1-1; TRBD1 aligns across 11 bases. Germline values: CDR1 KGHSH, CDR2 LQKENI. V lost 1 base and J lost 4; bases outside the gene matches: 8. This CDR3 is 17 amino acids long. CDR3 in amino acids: CASSPRDRGIFGTEAFF. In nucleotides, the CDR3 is TGTGCCAGCTCACCACGGGACAGGGGGATCTTTGGCACTGAAGCTTTCTTT. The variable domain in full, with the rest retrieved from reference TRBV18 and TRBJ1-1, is NAGVMQNPRHLVRRRGQEARLRCSPMKGHSHVYWYRQLPEEGLKFMVYLQKENIIDESGMPKERFSAEFPKEGPSILRIQQVVRGDSAAYFCASSPRDRGIFGTEAFFGQGTRLTVV.

DNA of the CDR3: TGTGCCAGCAGGTCCGGATCGGTCCCTGATACGCAGTATTTT. It specifies CASRSGSVPDTQYF. This chain uses TRBV6-6 with TRBJ2-3; no clear D. Trimming took off 6 bases at V and 6 bases at J, with 16 bases between the two ends. The germline CDR1 and CDR2 sequences are MNHNY and SVGAGI (reference sequence). This CDR3 has 14 amino acids.